This TCR beta chain was documented in a study of blood T cells in healthy people across ages. Points from the study as a whole: Total diversity from one million sequenced T cells was likely underestimated. Roughly linear age-related decline in beta diversity appeared, significant by age about 40. In these data, TCR beta diversity tracked strongly with naive T cell percentage.

As to this clonotype: Its antigen remains unknown.

Trimming took 7 bases from V and 6 from J, leaving 10 bases between them. The CDR3 has 12 residues. Germline assignment: CDR1 SNHLY and CDR2 FYNNEI. Alongside a J-beta primer mix, a sample-barcoded 5' primer served in a second PCR lasting about 7 to 11 cycles. TCRdb processed the 5' RACE reads anew with MiXCR; each CDR3 protein has one entry. This table holds a few hundred thousand distinct CDR3 sequences, around 27% found once. The sample was also linked to a second study, of T cells of mothers and their children. Per that study: Three healthy Caucasian mothers and their six children donated.

This chain joins TRBV2 and TRBJ2-4; D tentatively reads TRBD1 or TRBD2 (5 bases each). Sequenced: blood. The receptor was isolated from a boy under 10 years old in good health. The DNA of the CDR3 is TGTGCCAGCAAAGGGGACGGAAACATTCAGTACTTC. Its protein product is CASKGDGNIQYF.